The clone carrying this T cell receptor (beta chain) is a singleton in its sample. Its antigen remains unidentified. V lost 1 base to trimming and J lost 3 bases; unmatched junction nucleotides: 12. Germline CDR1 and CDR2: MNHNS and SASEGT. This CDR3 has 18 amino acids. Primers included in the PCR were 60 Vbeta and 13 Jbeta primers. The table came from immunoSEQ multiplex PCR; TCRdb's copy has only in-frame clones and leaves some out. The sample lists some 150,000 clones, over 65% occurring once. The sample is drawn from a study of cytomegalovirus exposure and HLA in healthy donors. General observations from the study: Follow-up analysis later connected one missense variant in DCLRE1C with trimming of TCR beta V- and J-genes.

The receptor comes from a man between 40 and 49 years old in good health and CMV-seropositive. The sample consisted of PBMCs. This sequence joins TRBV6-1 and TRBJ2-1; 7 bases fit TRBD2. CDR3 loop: CASSEEFGGRAIYNEQFF. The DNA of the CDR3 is TGTGCCAGCAGTGAAGAGTTTGGGGGGAGGGCCATCTACAATGAGCAGTTCTTC.